Listed here are 29 T cell receptor beta chains from one sample, sequenced in a study of beta chain features in type 1 diabetes. Study conclusions and caveats: Shortening that was moderate but significant affected the TCRB CDR3s of Type 1 diabetes patients in all four CD4+ subsets.

These receptors lack a known antigen. The sequenced template was cDNA made from the entire isolated RNA. The protocol was immunoSEQ multiplex PCR, while the TCRdb copy is restricted to in-frame clones and leaves out a portion. The sample yields about 710,000 clones, about an eighth seen once. The material sequenced was naive CD4+ T cells from blood. These receptors were obtained from a man aged 18 to 30 with type 1 diabetes.

This clone came up a few times. The chain is built from TRBV6-5 and TRBJ2-7; D gene unclear. Germline V gene data show CDR1 as MNHEY and CDR2 as SVGAGI. Trimming cost V 4 bases and J 3 bases, with 7 bases left between them. This CDR3 is built from 12 residues. CDR3 sequence: CASSSENYEQYF. CDR3 nucleotide sequence: TGTGCCAGCAGTTCGGAGAACTACGAGCAGTACTTC.

This clone was counted only a few times. The V and J genes are TRBV13 and TRBJ2-6; D uncertain. CDR1 and CDR2 (germline): PRHDT, FYEKMQ (reference sequence). Trimming stripped 6 bases from V and 0 bases from J, with 6 bases between. The CDR3 is 14 residues long. The CDR3 here is CASRMSSGANVLTF. The CDR3 coding sequence is TGTGCCAGCAGGATGAGCTCTGGGGCCAACGTCCTGACTTTC. The entire variable domain, with the rest obtained from reference TRBV13 and TRBJ2-6, is as follows: AAGVIQSPRHLIKEKRETATLKCYPIPRHDTVYWYQQGPGQDPQFLISFYEKMQSDKGSIPDRFSAQQFSDYHSELNMSSLELGDSALYFCASRMSSGANVLTFGAGSRLTVL.

V and J are TRBV9 and TRBJ2-5, with a tentative D call TRBD1 (5 bases). Germline V gene data show CDR1 as SGDLS and CDR2 as YYNGEE. CDR3 size: 13 residues. Deletions cut 0 bases from V and 6 bases from J, with 9 bases between. The CDR3 region is CASSVGQSQTQYF. The CDR3 DNA reads TGTGCCAGCAGCGTAGGACAGTCCCAGACCCAGTACTTC.

Only a few counts were recorded for this clone. The identical CDR3 is also encoded by other nucleotide sequences in the sample. The chain recombines TRBV30 with TRBJ1-2; D gene ambiguous. CDR1 GTSNPN and CDR2 SVGIG come from the germline V gene (reference sequence). Trimming stripped 4 bases from V and 0 bases from J, with 3 bases between. The CDR3 totals 11 residues. Here the CDR3 reads CAWTPNYGYTF. The CDR3, as DNA: TGTGCCTGGACACCTAACTATGGCTACACCTTC.

The V call is TRBV5-1, the J call TRBJ2-7, with D possibly TRBD2 on 6 matching bases. The CDR3 has 14 amino acids. Per germline, CDR1 SGHRS and CDR2 YFSETQ. V was trimmed by 0 bases and J by 3 bases, leaving 10 bases between them. The DNA for the CDR3 is TGCGCCAGCAGCTTGGTGGCGCGGGGCTACGAGCAGTACTTC. Translation: CASSLVARGYEQYF. Drawing the rest from reference TRBV5-1 and TRBJ2-7, the complete variable domain is KAGVTQTPRYLIKTRGQQVTLSCSPISGHRSVSWYQQTPGQGLQFLFEYFSETQRNKGNFPGRFSGRQFSNSRSEMNVSTLELGDSALYLCASSLVARGYEQYFGPGTRLTVT.

The V gene is TRBV9, the J gene TRBJ2-6; D not resolved. Per germline, CDR1 SGDLS and CDR2 YYNGEE. This CDR3 comprises 13 residues. Trimming cost V 0 bases and J 3 bases, with 1 base left between them. The DNA for the CDR3 is TGTGCCAGCAGCGTAGTTGGGGCCAACGTCCTGACTTTC. Amino acid sequence: CASSVVGANVLTF.

The chain carries TRBV30 and TRBJ1-1; D is perhaps TRBD1 (6 bases). Germline loops: CDR1 GTSNPN, CDR2 SVGIG (reference sequence). The V end lost 2 bases, the J end lost 8 bases, and 12 bases lay between the germline ends. CDR3 size: 12 residues. The CDR3 here is CAWSLRQAEAFF. The CDR3 DNA reads TGTGCCTGGAGTCTAAGACAGGCAGAAGCTTTCTTT. The whole variable domain, filled in from reference TRBV30 and TRBJ1-1, reads SQTIHQWPATLVQPVGSPLSLECTVEGTSNPNLYWYRQAAGRGLQLLFYSVGIGQISSEVPQNLSASRPQDRQFILSSKKLLLSDSGFYLCAWSLRQAEAFFGQGTRLTVV.

This clone was detected a few times. The chain couples TRBV7-3 to TRBJ2-1, with D possibly matching TRBD1 (5 bases). The germline V gene encodes CDR1 SGHTA and CDR2 FQGTGA. This CDR3 has 16 amino acids. Trimming removed 5 bases from V and 0 bases from J, with 14 bases in between. The CDR3 nucleotides read TGTGCCAGCAGCCCCAGGGCAACGAGCTCCTACAATGAGCAGTTCTTC. It encodes CASSPRATSSYNEQFF. The full variable domain, with the rest looked up from reference TRBV7-3 and TRBJ2-1, is GAGVSQTPSNKVTEKGKYVELRCDPISGHTALYWYRQSLGQGPEFLIYFQGTGAADDSGLPNDRFFAVRPEGSVSTLKIQRTERGDSAVYLCASSPRATSSYNEQFFGPGTRLTVL.

The chain recombines TRBV29-1 with TRBJ2-5; D gene ambiguous. Germline CDR1 and CDR2: SQVTM and ANQGSEA. CDR3 length equals 11 residues. The V gene lost 3 bases and the J gene lost 4 bases, with 6 bases spanning the gap. CDR3 sequence: CSVDERETQYF. For the CDR3, the DNA is TGCAGCGTTGATGAGAGAGAGACCCAGTACTTC.

This chain links TRBV7-9 with TRBJ1-5; D is uncertain. Looked up from germline, CDR1 is SEHNR and CDR2 is FQNEAQ (reference sequence). V gave up 4 bases and J gave up 7 bases, with 8 bases separating them. This CDR3 region has 12 residues. The CDR3 coding sequence is TGTGCCAGCAGCTCAAGGGAACAGCCCCAGCATTTT. Translated: CASSSREQPQHF.

The rearrangement links TRBV7-2 to TRBJ2-3; D assignment may be TRBD1 or TRBD2 (6 bases each). The V end was cut by 5 bases, the J end by 6 bases, with 21 bases between. Germline CDR1 reads SGHTA; CDR2 reads FQGNSA. The CDR3 is 16 amino acids. The CDR3 region has the DNA TGTGCCAGCAGCCCACTTATACTGGGGGGCGCGGATACGCAGTATTTT. Residues: CASSPLILGGADTQYF.

The chain carries TRBV7-2 and TRBJ1-1, with D possibly being TRBD1 (6 bases). Trimming removed 3 bases from V and 3 bases from J, with 11 bases in between. This CDR3 is 14 amino acids long. CDR1 SGHTA and CDR2 FQGNSA come from the germline V gene. CDR3 residues: CASSFQGWDTEAFF. CDR3 coding DNA: TGTGCCAGCAGCTTCCAGGGGTGGGACACTGAAGCTTTCTTT. Combining the CDR3 with reference TRBV7-2 and TRBJ1-1 gives the whole variable domain GAGVSQSPSNKVTEKGKDVELRCDPISGHTALYWYRQSLGQGLEFLIYFQGNSAPDKSGLPSDRFSAERTGGSVSTLTIQRTQQEDSAVYLCASSFQGWDTEAFFGQGTRLTVV.

The V gene is TRBV29-1, the J gene TRBJ1-1, with D possibly matching TRBD1 (5 bases). The length of the CDR3 is 15 residues. Looked up from germline, CDR1 is SQVTM and CDR2 is ANQGSEA. The V and J ends lost 7 bases and 6 bases respectively, with 24 bases between them. CDR3 nucleotide sequence: TGCAGCGCAACAGGCGAACCGCCGGCTATTGCTGAAGCTTTCTTT. Its protein is CSATGEPPAIAEAFF. Based on the CDR3 plus reference TRBV29-1 and TRBJ1-1, the full variable domain is SAVISQKPSRDICQRGTSLTIQCQVDSQVTMMFWYRQQPGQSLTLIATANQGSEATYESGFVIDKFPISRPNLTFSTLTVSNMSPEDSSIYLCSATGEPPAIAEAFFGQGTRLTVV.

V and J are TRBV6-5 and TRBJ2-6; no firm D call. V was cut by 2 bases and J by 2 bases, with 10 bases left in between. The CDR3 consists of 16 residues. The V gene's germline CDR1 is MNHEY and CDR2 SVGAGI. For the CDR3, the DNA is TGTGCCAGCAGTTACGGCGCGGTGACTGGGGCCAACGTCCTGACTTTC. This sequence encodes CASSYGAVTGANVLTF.

In this sample, this clone turned up a few times. The chain has TRBV7-9 and TRBJ1-4, with 9 bases aligning to TRBD1. V shed 11 bases and J 7 bases; nucleotides not matched to a gene: 11. The CDR3 runs to 14 residues. Per the germline V gene, CDR1 is SEHNR and CDR2 is FQNEAQ (reference sequence). The chain's CDR3 is CASQRGTGFEKLFF. CDR3 nucleotides: TGTGCCTCTCAGAGAGGGACAGGGTTTGAAAAACTGTTTTTT.

The CDR3 DNA sequence: TGCGCCAGCAGCCAAGAATTCTTGACGGGCAAAGAGACCCAGTACTTC. It translates to CASSQEFLTGKETQYF. The chain is built from TRBV4-3 and TRBJ2-5; D is unresolved. CDR3 size: 16 residues. The ends were cut back, 0 bases at V and 3 bases at J, with 14 bases in the middle. Per germline, CDR1 LGHNA and CDR2 YSLEER.

This clone appeared once. The chain recombines TRBV4-1 with TRBJ2-5; D gene ambiguous. The germline gives CDR1 MGHRA, CDR2 YSYEKL. Trimming stripped 0 bases from V and 5 bases from J, with 7 bases between. This CDR3 is built from 13 residues. CDR3 sequence reads: CASSQDIPETQYF. The DNA for the CDR3 is TGCGCCAGCAGCCAAGATATCCCGGAGACCCAGTACTTC.

This chain uses TRBV18 with TRBJ1-1, with TRBD1 matching over 10 bases. CDR1 is KGHSH and CDR2 is LQKENI in the germline V gene. The CDR3 runs to 15 residues. With V trimmed by 8 bases and J by 1 base, 7 bases remained unmatched. The CDR3 protein is CASQRQGASNTEAFF. CDR3 coding DNA: TGTGCCAGCCAGAGACAGGGGGCCTCGAACACTGAAGCTTTCTTT.

This clone was counted a few times. This chain links TRBV5-1 with TRBJ2-3; 8 positions agree with TRBD2. The CDR3 is 14 residues long. The germline CDR1 and CDR2 sequences are SGHRS and YFSETQ. With V trimmed by 0 bases and J by 4 bases, 1 base remained unmatched. The DNA for the CDR3 is TGCGCCAGCAGCTTGGCAGCGGGAGCAGATACGCAGTATTTT. Protein: CASSLAAGADTQYF.

This clone has a count of ten or more. Here the CDR3 DNA reads TGTGCCATCAAGGGAGCTGGGGCCAACGTCCTGACTTTC. Translated: CAIKGAGANVLTF. The chain employs TRBV10-3 and TRBJ2-6; perhaps TRBD2 as D (5 bases). CDR1 and CDR2 from the germline V gene are ENHRY and SYGVKD. With 7 bases removed from V and 2 bases from J, the gap between germline ends came to 6 bases. This CDR3 has 13 amino acids.

The chain uses TRBV2 and TRBJ1-1; D gene uncertain. Germline CDR1 is SNHLY and CDR2 is FYNNEI. Trimming stripped 2 bases from V and 5 bases from J, with 12 bases between. The CDR3 consists of 14 residues. The CDR3 coding sequence is TGTGCCAGCAGTGAATTGGTGTCGTATACTGAAGCTTTCTTT. Amino acid sequence: CASSELVSYTEAFF. Looking up the rest from reference TRBV2 and TRBJ1-1 gives the full variable domain: EPEVTQTPSHQVTQMGQEVILRCVPISNHLYFYWYRQILGQKVEFLVSFYNNEISEKSEIFDDQFSVERPDGSNFTLKIRSTKLEDSAMYFCASSELVSYTEAFFGQGTRLTVV.

This clone was seen a few times. As DNA, the CDR3 is TGTGCCAGCAGCTTAGGGAAACCCGCTCCTTACGAGCAGTACTTC. It encodes CASSLGKPAPYEQYF. This chain connects TRBV5-4 to TRBJ2-7; D is uncertain. Trimming took off 2 bases at V and 4 bases at J, with 16 bases between the two ends. The CDR3 is made up of 15 amino acids. The germline CDR1 and CDR2 sequences are SGHNT and YYREEE (reference sequence). Based on the CDR3 plus reference TRBV5-4 and TRBJ2-7, the full variable domain is ETGVTQSPTHLIKTRGQQVTLRCSSQSGHNTVSWYQQALGQGPQFIFQYYREEENGRGNFPPRFSGLQFPNYSSELNVNALELDDSALYLCASSLGKPAPYEQYFGPGTRLTVT.

The gene calls are TRBV5-1 and TRBJ2-6; possible D gene TRBD2, 5 bases. V was trimmed by 2 bases and J by 0 bases, leaving 15 bases between them. Germline lookup yields CDR1 SGHRS and CDR2 YFSETQ. The CDR3 covers 18 residues. The CDR3 loop is CASSFLLASSSGANVLTF. The CDR3 bases are TGCGCCAGCAGCTTCTTATTGGCTAGCTCCTCTGGGGCCAACGTCCTGACTTTC.

Notes on this clone: This CDR3 is also generated by other DNA sequences in the sample. This chain connects TRBV7-2 to TRBJ2-5; tentatively, D is TRBD2 (6 bases). The CDR3 loop spans 13 amino acids. Trimming cost V 5 bases and J 2 bases, with 9 bases left between them. Germline V gene lookup returns CDR1 SGHTA and CDR2 FQGNSA. The CDR3 sequence: CASSPGLQETQYF. CDR3 bases: TGTGCCAGCAGCCCGGGACTGCAAGAGACCCAGTACTTC.

The rearrangement links TRBV14 to TRBJ1-4; 8 bases map to TRBD1. CDR1 SGHDN and CDR2 FVKESK come from the germline V gene. Unmatched junction bases numbered 3, after V lost 4 bases and J lost 2 bases. The CDR3 loop spans 15 amino acids. The CDR3: CASSRRQGTNEKLFF. As DNA, the CDR3 is TGTGCCAGCAGCCGCCGACAGGGGACTAATGAAAAACTGTTTTTT.

This clone was detected only a few times. The chain is built from TRBV2 and TRBJ1-1; possible D gene TRBD1, 5 bases. Germline V CDR1 and CDR2: SNHLY, FYNNEI. Trimming removed 6 bases at V and 4 bases at J, with 12 bases between. The CDR3 length is 13 residues. The CDR3 DNA follows: TGTGCCAGCAGCAGGGTTTGGGCCACTGAAGCTTTCTTT. This sequence encodes CASSRVWATEAFF.

V usage is TRBV18 and J usage is TRBJ2-7; 7 bases are a match to TRBD2. The CDR3 has 13 amino acids. Germline loops: CDR1 KGHSH, CDR2 LQKENI. J lost 6 bases, V lost 5 bases, and 7 bases had no gene match. In DNA, the CDR3 is TGTGCCAGCTCAAGCGGGACTCTCGGCGAGCAGTACTTC. As protein: CASSSGTLGEQYF.

The chain carries TRBV7-7 and TRBJ1-4; D remains ambiguous. The germline CDR1 and CDR2 sequences are SSHAT and FNYEAQ (reference sequence). CDR3 length: 13 residues. The CDR3 is CASGRGPNEKLFF. The CDR3 bases are TGTGCTAGCGGCCGAGGCCCTAATGAAAAACTGTTTTTT.

This rearrangement joins TRBV21-1 to TRBJ2-1; TRBD2 was called by the table and not checked on the DNA. TRBV21-1 is noted as a pseudogene. This CDR3 has 14 residues. CDR3 in DNA: TGTGCCAGCAGCAATAGCGGCTCCTACAATGAGCAGTTCTTC. It yields the protein CASSNSGSYNEQFF.